The 8 T cell receptor beta chains below come from one sample, sequenced in a study of regulatory T cells in long-lasting Graves disease. The TCR beta library used iRepertoire HTBI primers with Arm-PCR amplification of CDR3. TCRdb re-called the multiplex PCR reads through MiXCR, storing one row per CDR3 protein. The sample consists of about 620,000 distinct CDR3 sequences, roughly 15% of them appearing once. Time point defined: newly diagnosed GD, antithyroid drugs for less than 3 months. PBMC-derived RNA was used for the TCR library. This sample was shared with a second study, whose subject was T cells in Graves' hyperthyroidism and ophthalmopathy.

Sequenced here: peripheral blood mononuclear cells (PBMCs), sampled at new diagnosis, from a patient treated with antithyroid drugs. The origin of the receptors is a young woman with Graves disease.

This clonotype was counted ten times or more. The chain has TRBV6-1 and TRBJ2-1; 7 bases fit TRBD1. Germline CDR1 and CDR2: MNHNS and SASEGT. The length of the CDR3 is 15 residues. The junction had 11 bases not matched to a gene; V was cut back by 5 bases and J by 7 bases. The CDR3 nucleotides read TGTGCCAGCAGTACTCTAGGGGGCTTTGTGAATGAGCAGTTCTTC. Its protein is CASSTLGGFVNEQFF.

There are a few counts of this clonotype. The rearrangement uses TRBV28 and TRBJ1-3, with D perhaps TRBD1 (5 bases). This CDR3 contains 14 residues. V lost 1 base to trimming and J lost 8 bases, with 12 bases between them. Germline V gene lookup returns CDR1 MDHEN and CDR2 SYDVKM. The CDR3 region is CASSLSMGGYTIYF. Written as DNA, the CDR3 is TGTGCCAGCAGTTTATCGATGGGGGGATACACCATATATTTT.

This clonotype was seen at least ten times. The rearrangement uses TRBV28 and TRBJ2-7; D gene uncertain. The CDR3 spans 12 residues. The germline V and J ends were trimmed by 5 bases and 6 bases, with 11 bases remaining between them. The germline V gene encodes CDR1 MDHEN and CDR2 SYDVKM. The CDR3 protein is CASSPPGIEQYF. The CDR3 DNA follows: TGTGCCAGCAGTCCTCCAGGAATCGAGCAGTACTTC. The entire variable domain, with the rest obtained from reference TRBV28 and TRBJ2-7, is as follows: DVKVTQSSRYLVKRTGEKVFLECVQDMDHENMFWYRQDPGLGLRLIYFSYDVKMKEKGDIPEGYSVSREKKERFSLILESASTNQTSMYLCASSPPGIEQYFGPGTRLTVT.

This clonotype has at least ten counts. The rearrangement joins TRBV2 to TRBJ1-1; D is unclear. CDR3 size: 12 residues. V was clipped by 6 bases and J by 8 bases, with 13 bases between them. CDR1 is SNHLY and CDR2 is FYNNEI in the germline V gene. The CDR3 bases are TGTGCCAGCAGCCTCCTGGGCCGGGAAGCTTTCTTT. Translating it yields CASSLLGREAFF.

J is TRBJ2-5 and V is TRBV28; D is perhaps TRBD1 (7 bases). CDR1 MDHEN and CDR2 SYDVKM come from the germline V gene. V lost 0 bases, J lost 5 bases, and 13 bases lay in between. This CDR3 contains 15 residues. The CDR3 DNA follows: TGTGCCAGCAGTTTATGGCAGGGGGGAGGCGAGACCCAGTACTTC. As protein: CASSLWQGGGETQYF.

J is TRBJ1-2 and V is TRBV12-3 or TRBV12-4, with 7 positions matching TRBD1. This CDR3 is built from 14 residues. Trimming took 7 bases from V and 9 from J; bases not matched to a gene: 14. The CDR3, as DNA: TGTGCCAGCACCATTACGACAGGGAGTAAGAGCTACACCTTC. Protein product: CASTITTGSKSYTF.

This clonotype occurred many times. DNA for the CDR3: TGTGCCATCAGCGGGACCTTTAATCAGCCCCAGCATTTT. This translates into CAISGTFNQPQHF. The chain links TRBV10-3 to TRBJ1-5, with D tentatively TRBD1 (5 bases). Trimming left V 6 bases short and J 4 bases short, with 10 bases between. From germline, CDR1 is ENHRY and CDR2 SYGVKD. The CDR3 extends over 13 amino acids.

A note on this clonotype: Possible read error: a much larger clone is one base away. The missing conserved phenylalanine or tryptophan at the end of this CDR3 makes a read error likely. This chain links TRBV12-3 or TRBV12-4 with TRBJ2-1; D not certain. The closer fit of TRBJ2-5 to the DNA end suggests the J call may be wrong. This CDR3 spans 12 amino acids. Written as DNA, the CDR3 is TGTGCCAGCAGTCCCATTATAGAGACCCAGTACCTC. Translated, it gives CASSPIIETQYL.